This TCR beta chain was recorded in a study of blood T cell repertoires in COVID-19. Assignment of participants to cohorts was predicated upon participant-reported clinical history. In the original workflow: It was from reference gene primer amplification that nucleated cell counts were estimated. TCRdb keeps only in-frame clones here, not all; method: immunoSEQ multiplex PCR. That table supplies the V and J calls and clone size; D and trimming were determined from the DNA. The data contain more than 200,000 clones, more than 85% of them singletons. The CDR3 consists of 13 residues. Germline V gives CDR1 LNHDA, CDR2 SQIVND (reference sequence). The trim removed 8 bases at V and 13 bases at J, leaving 13 bases unmatched.

Sequences were obtained from PBMCs or T cells enriched from blood (not recorded which). The clonotype comes from a woman in her fifties or sixties who had recovered from COVID-19. The chain has TRBV19 and TRBJ2-1; TRBD2 matches at 8 bases. CDR3 nucleotide sequence: TGTGCCAGTGTGGGGGCTAGCGGGCGGATACAGTTCTTC. Protein: CASVGASGRIQFF. The full variable domain, rest sourced from reference TRBV19 and TRBJ2-1, is DGGITQSPKYLFRKEGQNVTLSCEQNLNHDAMYWYRQDPGQGLRLIYYSQIVNDFQKGDIAEGYSVSREKKESFPLTVTSAQKNPTAFYLCASVGASGRIQFFGPGTRLTVL.